The TCR beta chain described here comes from a study of blood T cell repertoires in COVID-19. Background on the study: From the United States, Italy and Spain came samples of acute and convalescent COVID-19.

CDR1 is MNHEY, CDR2 SVGEGT, per germline. The CDR3 is 15 amino acids. Trimming pared 0 bases from V and 0 bases from J, leaving 6 bases between. Authors' analysis steps: From reference gene primer amplification, estimates of nucleated cell counts were derived. Data came from immunoSEQ multiplex PCR; TCRdb stores just in-frame clones and leaves some out. Clonal size and the V and J genes are those of that table, whereas D and trimming came from the DNA. Here the sample spans 95,000 to 150,000 clones, nearly 90% being singletons. Enrolled during active infection, Seattle patients were then followed longitudinally.

This clonotype was sampled from an older woman with COVID-19, enrolled during active disease. The rearrangement joins TRBV6-2 or TRBV6-3 to TRBJ1-3; no clear D. Specimen: peripheral blood. Here the CDR3 DNA reads TGTGCCAGCAGTTACTCGGCAGACTCTGGAAACACCATATATTTT. It specifies CASSYSADSGNTIYF.